This T cell receptor (beta chain) appears in the sequencing data of a study of T-cell reconstitution after alpha-beta-depleted transplantation in children. As it was prepared, the TCRbeta library received unique molecular identifiers. TCRdb processed the PCR reads anew with MiXCR; each CDR3 protein has one entry. The sample comprises around 200,000 distinct CDR3 sequences, approximately 15% of which are singletons, and approximately 40% rests with the top ten. In germline, CDR1 is GTSNPN, CDR2 SVGIG (reference sequence). V was clipped by 5 bases and J by 4 bases; unmatched bases: 4. This CDR3 has 12 residues. Overall study results and limits: At the one-year point after transplant, T-cell counts and TCRbeta diversity were found to come mostly from T cells that had been newly produced. Surviving recipient T cells and thymic progenitors accounted for the high day-60 TCRbeta diversity observed in some patients. After transplant, at about two months, alpha-beta T cells were reportedly derived from several hundred expanded graft clones.

Details on this clonotype: Its antigen is not known.

The clonotype comes from a male patient aged 2-15 years who had a stem cell transplant for acute lymphoblastic leukemia, so the T cells may come from the graft donor. The sample in question was PBMCs, mostly from graft donor cells, obtained 360 days after TCRalphabeta/CD19-depleted stem cell transplant. V is TRBV30 and J is TRBJ2-7; TRBD1 matches at 8 bases. CDR3 sequence reads: CAWGQGVYEQYF. The CDR3 DNA is TGTGCCTGGGGACAGGGTGTTTACGAGCAGTACTTC.